This TCR beta chain was obtained from a study of T cell repertoires and HLA-DP antigens (dated by TCRdb to the late 2010s). Context from the whole study: The study used an in vitro model of CD4+ T cell alloreactivity against allogeneic HLA-DP presented by transduced HeLa cells. One alloantigen differed from self by one peptide-binding groove amino acid, whereas the other differed by ten, modelling structurally similar versus dissimilar alloantigens. The three donors, two male and one female, ranged from the 18-to-29 to the 60-to-69 age band. Average DNA input was about 0.2 ug for sorted CD137+CD4+ samples, compared with about 1.2 ug for pre-culture CD4+ samples.

This clone was seen more than once but under ten times. Its recognized antigen is unknown. Per-base qualities were not stored, and no clone one base away is much larger. The germline V gene encodes CDR1 SGHTA and CDR2 FQGNSA. Unmatched junction bases come to 8, with V trimmed by 6 bases and J by 4 bases. Including cysteine and phenylalanine, the CDR3 has 14 amino acids. The entry retains the CDR3 DNA only, 42 bases that are in frame from base 1. Untouched CD4+ T cells were isolated from Ficoll-separated PBMC through negative selection with magnetic beads, and an average purity of roughly 98% was reached. Untouched CD4+ T cells were isolated from Ficoll-separated PBMC with magnetic beads, reaching roughly 98% purity with negligible CD8+ contamination. Donors were a few healthy blood donors whose buffy coats supplied peripheral blood mononuclear cells. Each of the three donors was CMV seronegative. Genomic DNA was extracted with the DNeasy Blood & Tissue Kit. Genomic DNA from sorted CD137+CD4+ cells and from pre-culture CD4+ baseline samples of each subject was subjected to TCRB sequencing.

What the research found in general, with its limitations: Sorted CD137+ cells showed similar clonality against both alloantigens (around 0.39), much higher than the clonality of pre-culture samples (roughly 0.04). An average cumulative frequency of about 36% against one allele and 50.6% against the other was found for clones undetected before culture. Limitations were identified as the inclusion of only three donors, the use of a non-physiological HeLa antigen-presenting system, and the use of total CD4+ responder cells. Naive and memory CD4+ repertoires were not analysed separately.

The immunoSEQ multiplex PCR, with forward primers for 54 TRBV segments and reverse primers for 13 TRBJ segments, was used to amplify TCRB CDR3 regions. Pre-culture CD4+ samples were sequenced at deep resolution, targeting 210,000 or so T cell genomes. Sequencing of the amplicons on an Illumina HiSeq System generated 87 bp reads spanning the CDR3. Processing in the source paper ran as follows. Correction for PCR and sequencing errors was applied to reads, and CDR3 regions were defined through alignment to IMGT reference sequences. Synthetic template pools were used to estimate the numbers of templates and unique rearrangements. Clonality was computed as 1 minus Pielou's evenness. Richness was estimated with the Daley-Smith estimator. Repertoire overlap was measured with Morisita's index. A clone counted as low-abundance if it appeared in cultured samples but went undetected in the pre-culture repertoire of the same donor. The source is immuneACCESS, and TCRdb retained only in-frame sequences with V and J called. Part of the clones is not carried over; for the studies checked, unresolved V genes explain less than half of this, and the remainder is unexplained. Clone size and the V and J calls come from that table; the DNA yielded D and trimming. Across this sample there are 85,000 to 90,000 clones, with 86% seen only once. The ten largest clones represent less than 2% of the sample.

The chain employs TRBV7-2 and TRBJ2-7; 8 bases in the middle match TRBD1. This TCR was recovered from a man over 45 in good health and CMV-seronegative. Material: CD4+ T cells from PBMCs. The sequenced DNA: TGTGCCAGCAGTCAAGGACAGGGCCAATACGAGCAGTACTTC. This translates into CASSQGQGQYEQYF.